Below, 25 T cell receptor beta chains from the same sample are listed, as sequenced in a study of blood T cell repertoires in COVID-19. Generated by immunoSEQ multiplex PCR, the TCRdb table keeps only in-frame clones and is missing some. The table shows tens of thousands of clones, with around 80% occurring only once. Input material: peripheral blood. These TCRs come from a human donor in a cohort sampled during active COVID-19.

This chain uses TRBV24-1 with TRBJ1-6; D call uncertain. Trimming took 5 bases from V and 5 from J, leaving 6 bases between them. CDR1 is KGHDR and CDR2 is SFDVKD in the germline V gene. The CDR3 has 13 residues. This CDR3 reads CATSGGNNSPLHF. DNA of the CDR3: TGTGCCACCAGTGGAGGGAATAATTCACCCCTCCACTTT.

The chain couples TRBV28 to TRBJ2-3; 11 bases line up with TRBD2. The CDR3 consists of 18 residues. The trim removed 7 bases at V and 4 bases at J, leaving 16 bases unmatched. Per the germline V gene, CDR1 is MDHEN and CDR2 is SYDVKM. The CDR3 reads CASKTPSGTSGGADTQYF. CDR3 bases: TGTGCCAGCAAAACCCCCTCCGGGACTAGCGGAGGGGCAGATACGCAGTATTTT.

This clone was found a few times. V usage is TRBV2 and J usage is TRBJ2-5; 7 bases fit TRBD2. V was pared by 10 bases and J by 7 bases, with 15 bases of the junction left unmatched. CDR3 size: 14 residues. Germline values: CDR1 SNHLY, CDR2 FYNNEI. CDR3 DNA: TGTGCCATTTCTGCGGGAGTCCTTGATGCGACCCAGTACTTC. Its translation is CAISAGVLDATQYF.

This clone was recorded only once. V is TRBV18 and J is TRBJ2-1; 10 nucleotides line up with TRBD2. Per germline, CDR1 KGHSH and CDR2 LQKENI. Trimming at V came to 8 bases and at J to 8 bases, leaving 12 bases not matched to a gene. The length of the CDR3 is 15 residues. The CDR3 loop reads CASPESGRAMDEQFF. The DNA of the CDR3 is TGTGCCAGCCCGGAAAGCGGGAGGGCCATGGATGAGCAGTTCTTC.

The chain links TRBV21-1 to TRBJ1-2. TRBV21-1 is classified as a pseudogene. The CDR3 totals 22 residues. CDR3 region: CASSGGGSIGWKTPKYHYGYTF. CDR3 nucleotide sequence: TGTGCCAGCAGCGGAGGAGGATCAATTGGTTGGAAAACTCCCAAGTACCACTATGGCTACACCTTC.

This clone was observed a single time. The rearrangement uses TRBV24-1 and TRBJ2-1, with D maybe TRBD2 (6 bases). Looked up from germline, CDR1 is KGHDR and CDR2 is SFDVKD. This CDR3 has 11 residues. V shed 10 bases and J shed 9 bases, with 12 bases lying between them. In nucleotides, the CDR3 is TGTGCCACGAGGGCGGAGGGTGAGCAGTTCTTC. Translating it yields CATRAEGEQFF.

CDR3 sequence reads: CASSSPGGDSTGELFF. Here the CDR3 DNA reads TGTGCCAGCAGCTCCCCAGGGGGCGACAGCACCGGGGAGCTGTTTTTT. The rearrangement joins TRBV7-9 to TRBJ2-2, with 8 bases that match TRBD1. The CDR3 loop spans 16 amino acids. The junction had 8 bases not matched to a gene; V was cut back by 4 bases and J by 4 bases. Germline V gene lookup returns CDR1 SEHNR and CDR2 FQNEAQ (reference sequence).

This clone occurred a few times. J is TRBJ2-7 and V is TRBV11-2; D perhaps matches TRBD2 (5 bases). Trimming took 1 base from V and 0 from J, leaving 13 bases between them. Germline-derived CDR1 and CDR2 are SGHAT and FQNNGV. The CDR3 covers 16 residues. The CDR3 DNA reads as TGTGCCAGCAGCTTAGGACTGGGAGCTAACTCCTACGAGCAGTACTTC. Translation: CASSLGLGANSYEQYF. Filled out from reference TRBV11-2 and TRBJ2-7, the complete variable domain reads EAGVAQSPRYKIIEKRQSVAFWCNPISGHATLYWYQQILGQGPKLLIQFQNNGVVDDSQLPKDRFSAERLKGVDSTLKIQPAKLEDSAVYLCASSLGLGANSYEQYFGPGTRLTVT.

This clone appeared a few times. The rearrangement joins TRBV9 to TRBJ2-7; 9 bases are a match to TRBD2. This CDR3 region has 16 residues. Germline CDR1 reads SGDLS; CDR2 reads YYNGEE. Trimming cost V 7 bases and J 6 bases; bases outside gene matches: 17. CDR3 sequence: CASSRGGGAVSGEQYF. In nucleotides, the CDR3 is TGTGCCAGCTCTCGGGGCGGGGGGGCGGTATCCGGCGAGCAGTACTTC.

This clone has a single count. This chain connects TRBV11-3 to TRBJ1-1; tentative D call: TRBD1 (5 bases). Germline V gene sequence: CDR1 SGHNT, CDR2 YENEEA. The V and J ends lost 5 bases and 1 base respectively, with 8 bases between them. This CDR3 spans 13 amino acids. The DNA of the CDR3 is TGTGCCAGCAGCGCAACAGGGAACACTGAAGCTTTCTTT. This encodes CASSATGNTEAFF.

The chain has TRBV7-9 and TRBJ2-2; TRBD1 matches 9 bases. In germline, CDR1 is SEHNR, CDR2 FQNEAQ (reference sequence). The CDR3 covers 16 residues. The J segment lost 7 bases and the V segment lost 5 bases, leaving 11 bases of the junction unmatched. The CDR3 nucleotides are TGTGCCAGCAGCGCAAATCCGGGACAGGGTGGCGGGGAGCTGTTTTTT. It translates to CASSANPGQGGGELFF.

The chain couples TRBV9 to TRBJ2-1, with 10 bases identical to TRBD2. V lost 7 bases to trimming and J lost 5 bases; unmatched junction nucleotides: 6. The CDR3 is made up of 14 amino acids. Looked up from germline, CDR1 is SGDLS and CDR2 is YYNGEE. CDR3 nucleotide sequence: TGTGCCAGCCAAGGCCTAGCGGGAGACAATGAGCAGTTCTTC. It translates to CASQGLAGDNEQFF.

This clone has only a few counts. This rearrangement joins TRBV6-5 to TRBJ2-7, with 8 bases fitting TRBD1. The CDR3 is made up of 14 amino acids. The junction had 8 bases not matched to a gene; V was cut back by 5 bases and J by 5 bases. Germline V gene lookup returns CDR1 MNHEY and CDR2 SVGAGI. The chain's CDR3 is CASSPGQGLNEQYF. CDR3 sequence (DNA): TGTGCCAGCAGTCCCGGACAGGGTTTGAACGAGCAGTACTTC.

This chain connects TRBV5-6 to TRBJ2-7; 9 bases are shared with TRBD2. J gave up 6 bases and V 2 bases, and 6 bases lay outside the gene matches. Germline V gene sequence: CDR1 SGHDT, CDR2 YYEEEE. The CDR3 runs to 14 residues. DNA for the CDR3: TGTGCCAGCAGCTTCCTAGCGGGATTTTCCGAGCAGTACTTC. It is translated as CASSFLAGFSEQYF.

Points on this clone: In the same sample, other DNA sequences code for this CDR3. The V call is TRBV9, the J call TRBJ1-2, with no clear D. The V and J ends lost 2 bases and 2 bases respectively, with 7 bases between them. Germline V lookup: CDR1 SGDLS, CDR2 YYNGEE. There are 13 residues in the CDR3. CDR3 protein: CASSVGQNYGYTF. The CDR3 region has the DNA TGTGCCAGCAGCGTGGGCCAGAACTATGGCTACACCTTC.

The V and J genes are TRBV9 and TRBJ1-6; D perhaps matches TRBD1 (5 bases). CDR1 and CDR2 from the germline V gene are SGDLS and YYNGEE. Trimming shortened V by 3 bases and J by 6 bases, and 13 bases separated the two germline ends. The CDR3 is 15 residues long. In DNA, the CDR3 is TGTGCCAGCAGCGCCGGGGGGAAGTCTAATTCACCCCTCCACTTT. As protein: CASSAGGKSNSPLHF.

This chain's CDR3 is CASSPDRVGHYGYTF. CDR3 coding DNA: TGCGCCAGCAGCCCGGACAGGGTGGGCCACTATGGCTACACCTTC. This chain uses TRBV4-3 with TRBJ1-2, with 8 bases lining up with TRBD1. This CDR3 region has 15 residues. V was pared by 4 bases and J by 3 bases, with 7 bases of the junction left unmatched. Germline values: CDR1 LGHNA, CDR2 YSLEER.

The gene calls are TRBV9 and TRBJ1-6; the D is unclear. Germline CDR1 is SGDLS and CDR2 is YYNGEE. V gave up 0 bases and J gave up 10 bases, with 11 bases separating them. The CDR3 totals 14 residues. The CDR3, as DNA: TGTGCCAGCAGCGTAGGGTGGGAGGGATCACCCCTCCACTTT. As protein: CASSVGWEGSPLHF.

The V gene is TRBV19, the J gene TRBJ2-7, with D hard to call. Germline-derived CDR1 and CDR2 are LNHDA and SQIVND (reference sequence). This CDR3 region has 13 residues. The V end lost 3 bases, the J end lost 0 bases, and 6 bases lay between the germline ends. The CDR3 DNA sequence: TGTGCCAGTAGTATGAGCGTCTCCTACGAGCAGTACTTC. This sequence encodes CASSMSVSYEQYF.

V usage is TRBV2 and J usage is TRBJ1-5, with 9 bases matching TRBD1. Germline loops: CDR1 SNHLY, CDR2 FYNNEI. V lost 7 bases to trimming and J lost 5 bases; unmatched junction nucleotides: 9. The CDR3 contains 15 residues. CDR3 sequence reads: CASMALTGGYQPQHF. The CDR3 nucleotides are TGTGCCAGCATGGCACTAACAGGGGGCTATCAGCCCCAGCATTTT.

The chain uses TRBV6-4 and TRBJ2-7, with TRBD2 matching over 10 bases. The CDR3 covers 14 residues. From germline, CDR1 is MRHNA and CDR2 SNTAGT. J was trimmed by 2 bases and V by 5 bases; bases with no gene match: 3. The CDR3 coding sequence is TGTGCCAGCAGTAAGAGCGGGGGGGCCTACGAGCAGTACTTC. It specifies CASSKSGGAYEQYF.

This chain uses TRBV19 with TRBJ2-3; TRBD2 agrees at 10 bases. The germline CDR1 and CDR2 sequences are LNHDA and SQIVND (reference sequence). The CDR3 is made up of 17 amino acids. Trimming cost V 1 base and J 4 bases; bases outside gene matches: 8. Here the CDR3 DNA reads TGTGCCAGTAGTATAGGGGCTAGCGGGAGTATGGCAGATACGCAGTATTTT. Translated: CASSIGASGSMADTQYF.

V and J are TRBV9 and TRBJ1-3; tentatively, D is TRBD1 (6 bases). Trimming cost V 3 bases and J 4 bases, with 11 bases left between them. The CDR3 extends over 14 amino acids. Germline lookup yields CDR1 SGDLS and CDR2 YYNGEE. The CDR3: CASSETGPGNTIYF. The CDR3 DNA reads as TGTGCCAGCAGCGAAACAGGGCCCGGAAACACCATATATTTT.

The chain links TRBV6-5 to TRBJ1-5, with a possible D match to TRBD1 (6 bases). The CDR3 covers 15 residues. Germline values: CDR1 MNHEY, CDR2 SVGAGI. With 4 bases removed from V and 4 bases from J, the gap between germline ends came to 14 bases. The CDR3, as DNA: TGTGCCAGCAGTTTGGTCAGGGGCCTAAATCAGCCCCAGCATTTT. It yields the protein CASSLVRGLNQPQHF.

V usage is TRBV27 and J usage is TRBJ2-7, with a weak D call TRBD1 (6 bases). The CDR3 covers 14 residues. V lost 2 bases to trimming and J lost 0 bases, with 8 bases between them. Germline V CDR1 and CDR2: MNHEY, SMNVEV (reference sequence). The CDR3, as DNA: TGTGCCAGCAGTTTAGGGGGCCCCTCCTACGAGCAGTACTTC. Translation gives CASSLGGPSYEQYF.